The 9 T cell receptor beta chains listed next were all sequenced from one sample in a study of PD-L1 blockade in urothelial cancer. TCRdb's copy holds only in-frame clones and misses some; the assay was immunoSEQ multiplex PCR. The data show about 87,000 clones, less than 90% seen once. The time point: pretreatment peripheral blood. The sample consisted of PBMCs, taken around atezolizumab (anti-PD-L1) treatment. These TCRs come from a man aged 55 to 70 with urothelial cancer.

The CDR3 DNA sequence: TGTGCCAGCCGGTTCTCAACTTCACCCCTCCACTTT. Translating it yields CASRFSTSPLHF. The chain combines TRBV7-3 with TRBJ1-6; D not certain. V shed 8 bases and J shed 9 bases, with 11 bases lying between them. CDR1 and CDR2 (germline): SGHTA, FQGTGA. CDR3 length equals 12 residues.

The V call is TRBV19, the J call TRBJ1-1; the D gene is possibly TRBD1 (5 bases). The CDR3 is 17 amino acids. Germline CDR1 and CDR2: LNHDA and SQIVND (reference sequence). V was trimmed by 7 bases and J by 0 bases, leaving 21 bases between them. CDR3 region: CASNPGPYGGVNTEAFF. CDR3 DNA sequence: TGTGCCAGTAACCCCGGGCCGTACGGGGGGGTGAACACTGAAGCTTTCTTT.

The chain carries TRBV6-1 and TRBJ1-5; D may be TRBD1 (6 bases). Germline V gene lookup returns CDR1 MNHNS and CDR2 SASEGT. Deletions cut 5 bases from V and 4 bases from J, with 6 bases between. The CDR3 is 12 residues long. The chain's CDR3 is CASSTGNQPQHF. CDR3 sequence (DNA): TGTGCCAGCAGTACAGGGAATCAGCCCCAGCATTTT.

The chain combines TRBV7-2 with TRBJ2-3; weak D call: TRBD2 (6 bases). CDR1 and CDR2 (germline): SGHTA, FQGNSA. This CDR3 region has 19 residues. V gave up 6 bases and J gave up 3 bases, with 28 bases separating them. The CDR3 loop is CASSPNPVSASDRTDTQYF. CDR3 DNA sequence: TGTGCCAGCAGTCCTAACCCGGTTTCTGCTAGCGATAGGACAGATACGCAGTATTTT.

The CDR3 spells CASSLVSGNEQYF. The CDR3 bases are TGTGCCAGCAGCTTGGTGTCCGGGAACGAGCAGTACTTC. The chain couples TRBV5-6 to TRBJ2-7; D is perhaps TRBD2 (5 bases). Trimming cost V 0 bases and J 5 bases, with 9 bases left between them. Per the germline V gene, CDR1 is SGHDT and CDR2 is YYEEEE. CDR3 length equals 13 residues.

The CDR3 protein is CASSIDRLGGYTF. As DNA, the CDR3 is TGTGCCAGTAGTATCGACAGGTTGGGAGGCTACACCTTC. The chain carries TRBV19 and TRBJ1-2, with D perhaps matching TRBD1 (6 bases). CDR1 is LNHDA, CDR2 SQIVND, per germline (reference sequence). Trimming shortened V by 3 bases and J by 8 bases, and 13 bases separated the two germline ends. This CDR3 contains 13 residues.

The chain combines TRBV18 with TRBJ1-6; 7 nucleotides line up with TRBD1. Germline V CDR1 and CDR2: KGHSH, LQKENI. The length of the CDR3 is 14 residues. Trimming cost V 6 bases and J 5 bases; bases outside gene matches: 4. In DNA form, the CDR3 reads TGTGCCAGCTCCCTCGGACAGGATAATTCACCCCTCCACTTT. This translates into CASSLGQDNSPLHF.

Concerning this clone: This same CDR3 is encoded by further DNA sequences in the sample. The chain couples TRBV28 to TRBJ2-7, with 11 positions matching TRBD2. This CDR3 has 15 amino acids. Germline V lookup: CDR1 MDHEN, CDR2 SYDVKM. The V and J ends lost 4 bases and 3 bases, in that order; junction bases with no gene match: 5. The CDR3 reads CASSSIAGGSYEQYF. As DNA, the CDR3 is TGTGCCAGCAGTTCAATAGCGGGAGGGAGCTACGAGCAGTACTTC.

The chain has TRBV5-1 and TRBJ1-2, with 9 bases matching TRBD1. The CDR3 is made up of 17 amino acids. Trimming took 4 bases from V and 0 from J; bases not matched to a gene: 10. Germline V lookup: CDR1 SGHRS, CDR2 YFSETQ. The DNA for the CDR3 is TGCGCCAGCAGCGCGACAGGGGGTTCCTTAGCTAACTATGGCTACACCTTC. This encodes CASSATGGSLANYGYTF.